This entry features one TCR beta chain sequence. The CDR3 consists of 14 residues. Assay used: immunoSEQ multiplex PCR; TCRdb lists only in-frame clones, some missing. The data hold about 63,000 clones, with roughly four fifths observed a single time. These data originate in a study of T cell responses to AZD1222 COVID-19 vaccine. This clonotype originated in an adult who received the AZD1222 COVID-19 vaccine. Sequences were derived from peripheral blood, sampled 28 days after the second AZD1222 dose. The V gene is TRBV21-1, the J gene TRBJ1-4; the table assigns TRBD1, which was not confirmed against the DNA. TRBV21-1 is a pseudogene locus. The DNA of the CDR3 is TGTGCCAGCAGCAAAGAGACAGGGGATGAAAAACTGTTTTTT. Translated, it gives CASSKETGDEKLFF.